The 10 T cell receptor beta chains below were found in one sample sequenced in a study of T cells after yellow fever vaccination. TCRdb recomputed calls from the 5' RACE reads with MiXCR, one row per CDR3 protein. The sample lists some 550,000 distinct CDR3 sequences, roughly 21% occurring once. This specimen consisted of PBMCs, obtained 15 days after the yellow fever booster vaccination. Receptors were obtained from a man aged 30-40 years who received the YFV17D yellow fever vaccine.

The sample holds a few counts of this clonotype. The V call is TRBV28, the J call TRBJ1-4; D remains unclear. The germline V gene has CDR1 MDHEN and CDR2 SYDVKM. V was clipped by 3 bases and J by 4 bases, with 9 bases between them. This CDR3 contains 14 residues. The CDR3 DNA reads TGTGCCAGCAGTTTTAGAGAAGTTAATGAAAAACTGTTTTTT. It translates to CASSFREVNEKLFF. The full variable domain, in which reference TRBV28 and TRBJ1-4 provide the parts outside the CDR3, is DVKVTQSSRYLVKRTGEKVFLECVQDMDHENMFWYRQDPGLGLRLIYFSYDVKMKEKGDIPEGYSVSREKKERFSLILESASTNQTSMYLCASSFREVNEKLFFGSGTQLSVL.

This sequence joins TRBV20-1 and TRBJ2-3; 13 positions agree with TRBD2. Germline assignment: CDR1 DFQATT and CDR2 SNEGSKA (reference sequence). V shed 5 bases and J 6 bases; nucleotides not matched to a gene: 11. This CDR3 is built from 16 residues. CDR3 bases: TGCAGTGCTGAGGGGTTGACTAGCGGGAGGCTGGATACGCAGTATTTT. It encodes CSAEGLTSGRLDTQYF.

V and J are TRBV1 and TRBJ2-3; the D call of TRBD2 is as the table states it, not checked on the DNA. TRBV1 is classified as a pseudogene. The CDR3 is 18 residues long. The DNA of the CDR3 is TGCACCAGCAGCCAAGATCTCCCTAGCAAAGTAGATGTGGATACGCAGTATTTT. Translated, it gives CTSSQDLPSKVDVDTQYF.

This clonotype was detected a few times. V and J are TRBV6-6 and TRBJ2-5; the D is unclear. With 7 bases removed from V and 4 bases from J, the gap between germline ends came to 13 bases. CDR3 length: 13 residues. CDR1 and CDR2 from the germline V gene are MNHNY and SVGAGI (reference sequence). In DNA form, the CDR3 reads TGTGCCAGCACTTCACAGACTCGAGAGACCCAGTACTTC. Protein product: CASTSQTRETQYF.

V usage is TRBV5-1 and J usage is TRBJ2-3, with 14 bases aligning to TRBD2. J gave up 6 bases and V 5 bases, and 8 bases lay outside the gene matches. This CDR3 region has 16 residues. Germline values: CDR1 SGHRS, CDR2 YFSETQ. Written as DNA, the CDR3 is TGCGCCAGCAGACGGGGACTAGCGGGAGTTCGCGATACGCAGTATTTT. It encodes CASRRGLAGVRDTQYF.

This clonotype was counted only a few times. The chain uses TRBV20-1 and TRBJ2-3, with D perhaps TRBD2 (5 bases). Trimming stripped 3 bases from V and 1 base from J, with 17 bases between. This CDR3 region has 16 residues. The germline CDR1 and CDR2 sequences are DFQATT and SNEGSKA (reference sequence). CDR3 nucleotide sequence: TGCAGTGCTAGTTCGCCTCGGGATTGGGGCACAGATACGCAGTATTTT. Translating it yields CSASSPRDWGTDTQYF.

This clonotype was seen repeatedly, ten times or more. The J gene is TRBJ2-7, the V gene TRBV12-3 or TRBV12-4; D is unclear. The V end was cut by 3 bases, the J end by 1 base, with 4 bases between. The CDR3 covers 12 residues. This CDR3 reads CASSFRSYEQYF. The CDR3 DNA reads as TGTGCCAGCAGTTTTCGTTCCTACGAGCAGTACTTC.

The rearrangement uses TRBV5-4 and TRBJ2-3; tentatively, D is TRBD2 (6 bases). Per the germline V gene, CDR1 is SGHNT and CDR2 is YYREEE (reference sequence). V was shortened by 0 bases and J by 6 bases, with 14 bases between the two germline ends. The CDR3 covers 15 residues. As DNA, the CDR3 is TGTGCCAGCAGCTTGGAGGGAGGCCTTCGGGATACGCAGTATTTT. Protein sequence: CASSLEGGLRDTQYF.

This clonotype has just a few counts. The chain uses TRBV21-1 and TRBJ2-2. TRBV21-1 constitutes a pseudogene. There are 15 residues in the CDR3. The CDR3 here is CASTPGDTNTGELFF. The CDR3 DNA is TGTGCCAGCACCCCGGGGGACACGAACACCGGGGAGCTGTTTTTT.

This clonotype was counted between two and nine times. CDR3 amino acids: CASSQGLLGYEQYF. The CDR3 DNA reads as TGTGCCAGTAGTCAAGGCCTACTGGGCTACGAGCAGTACTTC. This chain uses TRBV19 with TRBJ2-7; no reliable D call. The germline V and J ends were trimmed by 5 bases and 3 bases, with 14 bases remaining between them. The V gene's germline CDR1 is LNHDA and CDR2 SQIVND (reference sequence). The CDR3 totals 14 residues.